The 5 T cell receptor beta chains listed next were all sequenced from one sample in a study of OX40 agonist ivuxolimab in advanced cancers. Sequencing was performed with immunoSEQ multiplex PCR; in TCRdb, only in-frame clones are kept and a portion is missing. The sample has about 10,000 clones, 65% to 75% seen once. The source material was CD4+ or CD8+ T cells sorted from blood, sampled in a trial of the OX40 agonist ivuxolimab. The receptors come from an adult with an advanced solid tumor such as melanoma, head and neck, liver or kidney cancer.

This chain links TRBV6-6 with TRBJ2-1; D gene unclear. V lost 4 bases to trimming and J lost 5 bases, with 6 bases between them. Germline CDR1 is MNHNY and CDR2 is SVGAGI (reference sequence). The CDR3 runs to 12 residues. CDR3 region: CASSSTDNEQFF. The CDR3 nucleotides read TGTGCCAGCAGTTCGACTGACAATGAGCAGTTCTTC.

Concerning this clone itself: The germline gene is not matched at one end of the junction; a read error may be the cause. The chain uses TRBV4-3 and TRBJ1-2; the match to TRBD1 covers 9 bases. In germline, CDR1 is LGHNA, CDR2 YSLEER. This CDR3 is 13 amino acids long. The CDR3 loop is CASSPEGQGSFFF. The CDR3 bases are TGCGCCAGCAGCCCTGAGGGACAGGGATCTTTCTTCTTC.

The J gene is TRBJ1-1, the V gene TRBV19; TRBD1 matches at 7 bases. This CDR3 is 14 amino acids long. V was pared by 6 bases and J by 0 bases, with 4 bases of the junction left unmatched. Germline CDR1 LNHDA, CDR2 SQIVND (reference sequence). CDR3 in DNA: TGTGCCAGTAGATGGGACAGAATGAACACTGAAGCTTTCTTT. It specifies CASRWDRMNTEAFF.

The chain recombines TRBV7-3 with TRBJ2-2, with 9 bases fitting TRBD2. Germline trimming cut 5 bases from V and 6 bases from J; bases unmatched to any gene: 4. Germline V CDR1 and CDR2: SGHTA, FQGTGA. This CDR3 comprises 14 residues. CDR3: CASSPLAGPGELFF. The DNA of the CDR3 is TGTGCCAGCAGCCCGCTAGCGGGGCCCGGGGAGCTGTTTTTT.

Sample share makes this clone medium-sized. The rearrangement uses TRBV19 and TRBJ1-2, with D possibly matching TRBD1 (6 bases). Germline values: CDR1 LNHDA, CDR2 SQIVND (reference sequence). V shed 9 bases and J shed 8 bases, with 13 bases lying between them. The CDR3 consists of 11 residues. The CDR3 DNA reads TGTGCCAGCTCAGAGGGGGAAGGCTACACCTTC. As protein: CASSEGEGYTF.